The clone carrying this T cell receptor beta chain was observed a handful of times. Its antigen is as yet unknown. Isolation of CD4+ naive, central memory, regulatory and stem cell-like memory cells was achieved by sorting via CD45RO/CCR7/CD25/CD127/CD95/CD27. This entry belongs to a study of beta chain features in type 1 diabetes. Regarding the study as a whole: Across patients, naive, central memory and Treg TCRB repertoires exhibited apparently greater similarity than was observed across healthy donors. TCRB CDR3s from Type 1 diabetes patients were moderately but significantly shorter in all four CD4+ subsets. More deletions and fewer insertions at VDJ junctions were seen in type 1 diabetes patients. Short templates might get an advantage during PCR, and this would be equal in patients and controls.

The investigators reverse transcribed all of the isolated RNA, so they sequenced expressed TCRB transcripts. Profiled with immunoSEQ multiplex PCR; TCRdb holds only in-frame clones, not every one. The table has approximately 600,000 clones, roughly 12% seen once. The specimen sequenced was naive CD4+ T cells from blood. The clonotype originates from a man aged 25-45 years with type 1 diabetes.

CDR3 nucleotide sequence: TGTGCCAGCAGAAGGACAGTCTCCTACGAGCAGTACTTC. Translating gives CASRRTVSYEQYF. The chain couples TRBV6-5 to TRBJ2-7, with D possibly TRBD1 on 6 matching bases. This CDR3 spans 13 amino acids. Trimming stripped 6 bases from V and 0 bases from J, with 9 bases between. The germline V gene encodes CDR1 MNHEY and CDR2 SVGAGI.